This record covers a single TCR beta chain. This specimen comes from a study of blood T cell repertoires in COVID-19. Looking at the study overall: The United States, Italy and Spain were the sources of the acute and convalescent COVID-19 samples. Sources were T cells, B-cell-depleted T cells, or PBMCs; the material itself was cDNA or gDNA.

The repertoire was sequenced with immunoSEQ multiplex PCR; TCRdb's copy has only in-frame clones and lacks some. The table includes about 160,000 clones, 80% to 90% detected once. This TCR was recovered from a woman aged 55-75 years who had recovered from COVID-19. The specimen sequenced was peripheral blood.

In DNA, the CDR3 is TGTGCCAGCAGCACTAGCGGGGGGCACACAGATACGCAGTATTTT. Protein: CASSTSGGHTDTQYF. V and J are TRBV6-5 and TRBJ2-3; 12 bases map to TRBD2. CDR3 length equals 15 residues. The germline CDR1 and CDR2 sequences are MNHEY and SVGAGI. Trimming at V came to 6 bases and at J to 2 bases, leaving 3 bases not matched to a gene.